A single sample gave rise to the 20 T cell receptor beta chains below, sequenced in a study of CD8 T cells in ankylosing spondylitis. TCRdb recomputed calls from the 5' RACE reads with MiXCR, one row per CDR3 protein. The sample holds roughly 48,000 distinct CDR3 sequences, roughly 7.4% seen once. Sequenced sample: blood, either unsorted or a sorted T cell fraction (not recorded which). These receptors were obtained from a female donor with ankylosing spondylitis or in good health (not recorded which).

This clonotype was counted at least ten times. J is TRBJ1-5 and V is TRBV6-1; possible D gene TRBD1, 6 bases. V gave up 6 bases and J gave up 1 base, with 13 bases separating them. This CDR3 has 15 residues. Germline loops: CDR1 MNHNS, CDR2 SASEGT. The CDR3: CASSRTAPSNQPQHF. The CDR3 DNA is TGTGCCAGCAGCCGGACAGCTCCCAGCAATCAGCCCCAGCATTTT.

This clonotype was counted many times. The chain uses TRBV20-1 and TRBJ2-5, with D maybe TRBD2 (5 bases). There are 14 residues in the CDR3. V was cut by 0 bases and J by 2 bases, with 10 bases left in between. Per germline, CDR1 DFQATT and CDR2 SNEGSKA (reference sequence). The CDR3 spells CSARDFRLQETQYF. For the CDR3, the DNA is TGCAGTGCTAGAGATTTCCGACTACAAGAGACCCAGTACTTC.

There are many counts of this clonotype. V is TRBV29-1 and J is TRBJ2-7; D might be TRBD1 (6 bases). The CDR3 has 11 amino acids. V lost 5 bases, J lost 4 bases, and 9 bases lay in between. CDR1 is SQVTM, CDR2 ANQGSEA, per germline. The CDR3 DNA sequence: TGCAGCGTTAGTACAGGGTACGAGCAGTACTTC. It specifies CSVSTGYEQYF.

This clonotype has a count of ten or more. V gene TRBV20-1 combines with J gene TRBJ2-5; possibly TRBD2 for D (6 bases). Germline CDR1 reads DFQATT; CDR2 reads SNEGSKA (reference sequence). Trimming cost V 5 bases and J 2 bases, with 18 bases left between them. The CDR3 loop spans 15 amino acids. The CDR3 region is CSASLDGGAQETQYF. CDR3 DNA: TGCAGTGCTTCCCTCGATGGCGGGGCTCAAGAGACCCAGTACTTC.

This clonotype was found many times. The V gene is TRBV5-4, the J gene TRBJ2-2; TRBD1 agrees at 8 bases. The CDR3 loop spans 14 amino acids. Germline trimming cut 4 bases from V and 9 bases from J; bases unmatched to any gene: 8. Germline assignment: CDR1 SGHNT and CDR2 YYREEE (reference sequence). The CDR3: CASSRDQGARELFF. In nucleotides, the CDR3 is TGTGCCAGCAGCCGAGACCAGGGGGCGCGGGAGCTGTTTTTT. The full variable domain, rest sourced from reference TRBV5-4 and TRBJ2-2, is ETGVTQSPTHLIKTRGQQVTLRCSSQSGHNTVSWYQQALGQGPQFIFQYYREEENGRGNFPPRFSGLQFPNYSSELNVNALELDDSALYLCASSRDQGARELFFGEGSRLTVL.

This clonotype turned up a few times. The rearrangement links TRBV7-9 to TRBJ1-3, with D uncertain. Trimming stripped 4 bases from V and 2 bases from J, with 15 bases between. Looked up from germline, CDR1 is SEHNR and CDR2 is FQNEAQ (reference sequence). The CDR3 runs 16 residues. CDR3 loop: CASSSLRRDTGNTIYF. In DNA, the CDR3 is TGTGCCAGCAGCTCGCTGAGGAGAGACACTGGAAACACCATATATTTT.

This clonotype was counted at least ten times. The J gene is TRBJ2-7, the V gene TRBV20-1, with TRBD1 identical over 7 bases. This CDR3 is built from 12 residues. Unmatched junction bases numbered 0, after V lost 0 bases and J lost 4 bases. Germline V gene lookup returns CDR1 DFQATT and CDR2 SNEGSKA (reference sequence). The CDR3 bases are TGCAGTGCTAGAGAGACAGGGTACGAGCAGTACGTC. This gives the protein CSARETGYEQYV.

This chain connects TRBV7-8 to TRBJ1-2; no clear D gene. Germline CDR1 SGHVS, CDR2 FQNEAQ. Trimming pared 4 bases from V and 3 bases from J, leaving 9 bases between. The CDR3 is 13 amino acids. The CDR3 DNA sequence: TGTGCCAGCAGCTCTGGGCTGGACTATGGCTACACCTTC. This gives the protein CASSSGLDYGYTF.

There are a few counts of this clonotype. In DNA form, the CDR3 reads TGTGCCAGCAGCCAAGTGCCGGGACAGACTATCACAGATACGCAGTATTTT. Its translation: CASSQVPGQTITDTQYF. This chain connects TRBV3-1 to TRBJ2-3, with 7 bases that match TRBD1. The CDR3 is 17 residues long. With V trimmed by 1 base and J by 2 bases, 9 bases remained unmatched. Germline lookup yields CDR1 LGHDT and CDR2 YNNKEL (reference sequence).

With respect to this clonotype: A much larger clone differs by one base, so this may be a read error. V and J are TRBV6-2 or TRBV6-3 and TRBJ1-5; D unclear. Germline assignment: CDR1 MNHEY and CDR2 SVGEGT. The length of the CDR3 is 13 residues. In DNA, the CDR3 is TGTGCCAGCAGGGACGCTAGCTATCAGCCCCAGCATTTT. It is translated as CASRDASYQPQHF.

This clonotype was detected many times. CDR3 in DNA: TGCGCCAGCAGCGAGGGGTCGGGCTACACCTTC. Translated: CASSEGSGYTF. V is TRBV5-1 and J is TRBJ1-2, with D perhaps TRBD1 (5 bases). The germline V gene encodes CDR1 SGHRS and CDR2 YFSETQ. Deletions cut 4 bases from V and 8 bases from J, with 9 bases between. CDR3 length equals 11 residues.

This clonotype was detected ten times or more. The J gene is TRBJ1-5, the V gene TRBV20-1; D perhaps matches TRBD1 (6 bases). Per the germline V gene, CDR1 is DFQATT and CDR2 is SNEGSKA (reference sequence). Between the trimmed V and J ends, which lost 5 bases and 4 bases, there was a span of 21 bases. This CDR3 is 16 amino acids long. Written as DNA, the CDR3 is TGCAGTGCTCCTTCGGAAGGGGGGGGGCGTAATCAGCCCCAGCATTTT. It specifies CSAPSEGGGRNQPQHF.

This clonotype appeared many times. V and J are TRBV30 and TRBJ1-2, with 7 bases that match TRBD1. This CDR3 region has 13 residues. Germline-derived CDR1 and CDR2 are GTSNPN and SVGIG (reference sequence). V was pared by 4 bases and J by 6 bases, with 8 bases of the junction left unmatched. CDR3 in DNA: TGTGCCTGGACCCCGACAGGGTTCAATGGCTACACCTTC. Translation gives CAWTPTGFNGYTF.

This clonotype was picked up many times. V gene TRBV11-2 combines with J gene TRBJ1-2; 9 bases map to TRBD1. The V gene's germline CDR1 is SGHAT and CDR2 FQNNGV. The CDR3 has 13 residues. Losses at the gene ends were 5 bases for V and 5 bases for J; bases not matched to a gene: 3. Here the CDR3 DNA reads TGTGCCAGCAGCCGGGACAGGGCTTATGGCTACACCTTC. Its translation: CASSRDRAYGYTF.

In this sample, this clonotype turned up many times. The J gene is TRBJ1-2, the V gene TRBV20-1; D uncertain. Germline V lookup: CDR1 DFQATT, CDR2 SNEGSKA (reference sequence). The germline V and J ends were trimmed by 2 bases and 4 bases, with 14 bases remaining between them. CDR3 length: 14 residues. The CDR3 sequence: CSARPPGDTYGYTF. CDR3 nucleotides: TGCAGTGCTAGACCCCCCGGAGACACCTATGGCTACACCTTC.

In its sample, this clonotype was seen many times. The CDR3 loop reads CASSGQIDTQYF. CDR3 nucleotide sequence: TGTGCCAGCAGTGGACAGATAGATACGCAGTATTTT. The chain has TRBV2 and TRBJ2-3; D is possibly TRBD1 (5 bases). V lost 4 bases and J lost 5, with 7 bases in between. CDR3 length: 12 residues. CDR1 SNHLY and CDR2 FYNNEI come from the germline V gene.

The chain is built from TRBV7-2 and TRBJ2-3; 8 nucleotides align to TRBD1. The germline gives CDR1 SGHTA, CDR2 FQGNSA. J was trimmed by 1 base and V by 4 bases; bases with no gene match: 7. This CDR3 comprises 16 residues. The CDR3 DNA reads TGTGCCAGCAGCTCCTCTCCGGGACAGGGCACAGATACGCAGTATTTT. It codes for CASSSSPGQGTDTQYF.

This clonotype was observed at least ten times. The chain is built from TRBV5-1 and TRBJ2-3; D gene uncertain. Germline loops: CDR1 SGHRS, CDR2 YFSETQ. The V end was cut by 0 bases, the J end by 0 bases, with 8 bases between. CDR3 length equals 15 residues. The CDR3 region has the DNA TGCGCCAGCAGCTTGGCGGTTATGAGCACAGATACGCAGTATTTT. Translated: CASSLAVMSTDTQYF.

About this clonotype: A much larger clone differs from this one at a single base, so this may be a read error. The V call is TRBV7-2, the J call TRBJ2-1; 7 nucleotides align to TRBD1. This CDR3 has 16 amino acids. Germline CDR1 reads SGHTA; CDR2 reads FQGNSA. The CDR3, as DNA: TGTGCCACCAGCTTAGATGGTAGGGGGCCGGAAGGTGAGCAGTTCTTC. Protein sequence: CATSLDGRGPEGEQFF.

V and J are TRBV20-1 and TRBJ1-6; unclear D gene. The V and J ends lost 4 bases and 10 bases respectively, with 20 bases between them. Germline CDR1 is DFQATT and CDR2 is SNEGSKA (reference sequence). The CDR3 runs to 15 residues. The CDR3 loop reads CSATAAPEGNSPLHF. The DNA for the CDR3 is TGCAGTGCTACGGCCGCTCCTGAGGGAAACTCACCCCTCCACTTT.